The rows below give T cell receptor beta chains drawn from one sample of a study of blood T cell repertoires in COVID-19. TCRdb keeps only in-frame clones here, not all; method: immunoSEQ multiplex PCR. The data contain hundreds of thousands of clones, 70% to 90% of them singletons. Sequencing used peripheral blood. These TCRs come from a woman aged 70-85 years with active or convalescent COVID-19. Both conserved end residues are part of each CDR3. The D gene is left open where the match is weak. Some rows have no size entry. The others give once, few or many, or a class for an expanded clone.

CDR3 protein: CASSPPASGSSYEQYF
CDR3 DNA: TGTGCCAGCTCACCACCAGCTAGCGGGAGTTCCTACGAGCAGTACTTC
V gene: TRBV18
clone size: many
J gene: TRBJ2-7
D gene: TRBD2

CDR3 protein: CASSVQGPNTEAFF
CDR3 DNA: TGTGCCAGCAGTGTACAGGGACCGAACACTGAAGCTTTCTTT
V gene: TRBV2
clone size: .
J gene: TRBJ1-1
D gene: .

CDR3 protein: CASSSTQGADEKLFF
CDR3 DNA: TGTGCCAGCAGCTCGACACAGGGGGCGGATGAAAAACTGTTTTTT
V gene: TRBV7-9
clone size: many
J gene: TRBJ1-4
D gene: TRBD1

CDR3 protein: CASSIAPPQEQYF
CDR3 DNA: TGTGCCAGTAGTATAGCCCCCCCCCAGGAGCAGTACTTC
V gene: TRBV19
clone size: .
J gene: TRBJ2-7
D gene: .

CDR3 protein: CASSSSGREQYF
CDR3 DNA: TGTGCCAGCAGTTCATCCGGTAGAGAGCAGTACTTC
V gene: TRBV27
clone size: once
J gene: TRBJ2-7
D gene: .

CDR3 protein: CASSSGAAGRNHEQYF
CDR3 DNA: TGTGCCAGCAGTTCCGGAGCGGCAGGGAGGAACCACGAGCAGTACTTC
V gene: TRBV6-5
clone size: .
J gene: TRBJ2-7
D gene: .

CDR3 protein: CAGAGTGGYEQYF
CDR3 DNA: TGTGCCGGCGCCGGGACAGGGGGATACGAGCAGTACTTC
V gene: TRBV2
clone size: .
J gene: TRBJ2-7
D gene: TRBD1

CDR3 protein: CASSPGTGFNQPQHF
CDR3 DNA: TGTGCCAGCAGTCCCGGGACAGGGTTCAATCAGCCCCAGCATTTT
V gene: TRBV28
clone size: .
J gene: TRBJ1-5
D gene: TRBD1

CDR3 protein: CASSLVASGENEQFF
CDR3 DNA: TGTGCCAGCAGCTTAGTGGCTAGCGGGGAAAATGAGCAGTTCTTC
V gene: TRBV7-2
clone size: few
J gene: TRBJ2-1
D gene: TRBD2

CDR3 protein: CASSLSGGRTAFF
CDR3 DNA: TGTGCCAGCAGTTTATCGGGGGGGCGCACTGCTTTCTTT
V gene: TRBV27
clone size: .
J gene: TRBJ1-1
D gene: .

CDR3 protein: CASSRSTAYDTEAFF
CDR3 DNA: TGTGCCAGCAGCCGGTCGACAGCCTATGACACTGAAGCTTTCTTT
V gene: TRBV11-1
clone size: .
J gene: TRBJ1-1
D gene: .

CDR3 protein: CASSVQLNTEAFF
CDR3 DNA: TGTGCTAGCAGCGTCCAGTTGAACACTGAAGCTTTCTTT
V gene: TRBV7-7
clone size: few
J gene: TRBJ1-1
D gene: .

CDR3 protein: CASSLEAGLRDTF
CDR3 DNA: TGTGCCAGCAGCCTCGAGGCGGGGTTAAGGGACACCTTC
V gene: TRBV12-3/TRBV12-4
clone size: .
J gene: TRBJ1-2
D gene: .

CDR3 protein: CASSQVQTGSGEAFF
CDR3 DNA: TGCGCCAGCAGCCAAGTCCAGACAGGGAGTGGTGAAGCTTTCTTT
V gene: TRBV4-1
clone size: .
J gene: TRBJ1-1
D gene: TRBD1

CDR3 protein: CASSIGGRGSTDTQYF
CDR3 DNA: TGTGCCAGCAGCATAGGCGGTAGGGGATCCACAGATACGCAGTATTTT
V gene: TRBV11-3
clone size: .
J gene: TRBJ2-3
D gene: .

CDR3 protein: CASRATSGSYNEQFF
CDR3 DNA: TGTGCCAGCAGGGCGACTAGCGGGAGCTACAATGAGCAGTTCTTC
V gene: TRBV2
clone size: .
J gene: TRBJ2-1
D gene: TRBD2

CDR3 protein: CASSPNPGDMAYGYTF
CDR3 DNA: TGTGCCAGCTCACCTAACCCTGGGGACATGGCCTATGGCTACACCTTC
V gene: TRBV18
clone size: .
J gene: TRBJ1-2
D gene: .

CDR3 protein: CSASGTGSTNEKLFF
CDR3 DNA: TGCAGTGCTAGTGGGACAGGGTCAACTAATGAAAAACTGTTTTTT
V gene: TRBV20-1
clone size: .
J gene: TRBJ1-4
D gene: TRBD1

CDR3 protein: CASSFGPGQVDTGELFF
CDR3 DNA: TGTGCCAGCAGCTTCGGACCCGGACAGGTTGACACCGGGGAGCTGTTTTTT
V gene: TRBV5-5
clone size: .
J gene: TRBJ2-2
D gene: TRBD1

CDR3 protein: CASSPIGSYNEQFF
CDR3 DNA: TGTGCCAGCAGCCCCATCGGGAGTTACAATGAGCAGTTCTTC
V gene: TRBV11-2
clone size: .
J gene: TRBJ2-1
D gene: .

CDR3 protein: CASSSDSSYNSPLHF
CDR3 DNA: TGCGCCAGCAGCTCCGATAGCTCCTATAATTCACCCCTCCACTTT
V gene: TRBV5-1
clone size: .
J gene: TRBJ1-6
D gene: .

CDR3 protein: CASSAGTGTRPYGNTIYF
CDR3 DNA: TGTGCCAGCAGCGCTGGGACAGGGACCAGACCCTACGGAAACACCATATATTTT
V gene: TRBV2
clone size: once
J gene: TRBJ1-3
D gene: TRBD1

CDR3 protein: CASSLRKGIGRAQQDTQYF
CDR3 DNA: TGTGCCAGCAGCTTACGAAAGGGAATCGGGAGGGCCCAACAGGATACGCAGTATTTT
V gene: TRBV7-8
clone size: few
J gene: TRBJ2-3
D gene: TRBD2

CDR3 protein: CASGTGFRTEAFF
CDR3 DNA: TGTGCCAGCGGGACAGGGTTCCGCACTGAAGCTTTCTTT
V gene: TRBV12-3/TRBV12-4
clone size: .
J gene: TRBJ1-1
D gene: TRBD1

CDR3 protein: CSVGGTGAYEQYF
CDR3 DNA: TGCAGCGTTGGGGGGACAGGGGCCTACGAGCAGTACTTC
V gene: TRBV29-1
clone size: .
J gene: TRBJ2-7
D gene: TRBD1